This T cell receptor beta chain was found in a study of T-cell reconstitution after alpha-beta-depleted transplantation in children. Germline V CDR1 and CDR2: DFQATT, SNEGSKA (reference sequence). Deletions cut 3 bases from V and 0 bases from J, with 9 bases between. The CDR3 spans 14 residues. A library of TCRbeta sequences, prepared with unique molecular identifiers, was generated. In TCRdb, the PCR reads were re-called with MiXCR into one record per CDR3 protein. The sample lists approximately 420,000 distinct CDR3 sequences, roughly 10% occurring once. In its sample, this clonotype was seen a few times.

The sequence was obtained from a human donor who donated a stem cell graft to a child with acute myeloid leukemia. The rearrangement joins TRBV20-1 to TRBJ1-5; D call uncertain. The source material was PBMCs from the stem cell graft donor, sampled from the stem cell graft. The CDR3 DNA reads as TGCAGTGCTAGTTTGGAACATAGCAATCAGCCCCAGCATTTT. Its translation is CSASLEHSNQPQHF.